The 29 T cell receptor beta chains given below trace back to one sample, sequenced in a study of identical twins. MiXCR was run by TCRdb on the 5' RACE reads, yielding one entry per CDR3 protein. The sample carries 300,000 to 400,000 distinct CDR3 sequences, 9% to 15% recorded once. The sample was also reused in another study, on yellow fever vaccine responses in identical twins.

What was sequenced was CD8+ T cells sorted from blood. Every receptor here comes from a woman under 30 in good health.

The chain recombines TRBV7-9 with TRBJ1-3, with D unclear. Germline V CDR1 and CDR2: SEHNR, FQNEAQ (reference sequence). This CDR3 comprises 13 residues. Trimming stripped 1 base from V and 11 bases from J, with 12 bases between. The CDR3 region has the DNA TGTGCCAGCAGCTTAGTATCGGGGTCCGCCATATATTTT. It codes for CASSLVSGSAIYF.

V and J are TRBV7-8 and TRBJ2-2, with TRBD2 as a possible D gene (5 bases). V was cut by 0 bases and J by 0 bases, with 11 bases left in between. This CDR3 region has 17 residues. Germline V gene sequence: CDR1 SGHVS, CDR2 FQNEAQ. The CDR3 DNA is TGTGCCAGCAGCTTAGCCAGATTCGGGGCGAACACCGGGGAGCTGTTTTTT. Protein sequence: CASSLARFGANTGELFF.

This clonotype was observed many times. The V gene is TRBV24-1, the J gene TRBJ2-6; no firm D call. This CDR3 contains 14 residues. Germline CDR1 is KGHDR and CDR2 is SFDVKD. V was shortened by 4 bases and J by 0 bases, with 3 bases between the two germline ends. CDR3 loop: CATSDLSGANVLTF. CDR3 nucleotides: TGTGCCACCAGTGACCTCTCTGGGGCCAACGTCCTGACTTTC.

The CDR3 region has the DNA TGCAGCGTTGGGACACCAGACTACAATGAGCAGTTCTTC. Translated, it gives CSVGTPDYNEQFF. V is TRBV29-1 and J is TRBJ2-1, with a tentative D call TRBD1 (5 bases). V lost 4 bases and J lost 3, with 10 bases in between. In germline, CDR1 is SQVTM, CDR2 ANQGSEA. CDR3 length: 13 amino acids.

This clonotype was found a few times. This chain connects TRBV20-1 to TRBJ2-1, with 7 bases aligning to TRBD2. With 3 bases clipped from V and 3 bases from J, the junction kept 5 bases outside the gene matches. The CDR3 runs 14 residues. CDR1 and CDR2 from the germline V gene are DFQATT and SNEGSKA (reference sequence). The CDR3 bases are TGCAGTGCTAGTCCGACTAGCTTCTACAATGAGCAGTTCTTC. Its protein is CSASPTSFYNEQFF.

This clonotype was counted ten times or more. The rearrangement links TRBV4-1 to TRBJ1-5; maybe TRBD1 (5 bases). Germline lookup yields CDR1 MGHRA and CDR2 YSYEKL. V shed 3 bases and J shed 3 bases, with 15 bases lying between them. The CDR3 totals 16 residues. The CDR3 is CASSQGVPTVNQPQHF. The CDR3 DNA sequence: TGCGCCAGCAGCCAGGGAGTTCCGACAGTCAATCAGCCCCAGCATTTT.

This clonotype was counted a few times. This CDR3 reads CSVESQGSALRYGYTF. CDR3 nucleotide sequence: TGCAGCGTGGAATCGCAGGGGAGCGCCCTACGCTATGGCTACACCTTC. This chain connects TRBV29-1 to TRBJ1-2; perhaps TRBD1 as D (6 bases). Germline loops: CDR1 SQVTM, CDR2 ANQGSEA. The V end lost 6 bases, the J end lost 4 bases, and 24 bases lay between the germline ends. This CDR3 has 16 amino acids.

The chain combines TRBV6-1 with TRBJ1-1; D is perhaps TRBD1 (6 bases). The germline V gene encodes CDR1 MNHNS and CDR2 SASEGT. The CDR3 has 15 residues. V was pared by 2 bases and J by 1 base, with 11 bases between. Here the CDR3 DNA reads TGTGCCAGCAGTGAATGGATACAGGGGAACACTGAAGCTTTCTTT. Amino acid sequence: CASSEWIQGNTEAFF.

This clonotype was detected a few times. The chain has TRBV27 and TRBJ2-4; no reliable D call. CDR3 length: 13 amino acids. Per germline, CDR1 MNHEY and CDR2 SMNVEV (reference sequence). V dropped 8 bases and J dropped 0 bases, with 8 bases sitting between them. The CDR3 DNA reads as TGTGCCAGCTGGCGTGTAGCCAAAAACATTCAGTACTTC. Its protein product is CASWRVAKNIQYF.

The V and J genes are TRBV18 and TRBJ2-3; a weak D match, TRBD1 (5 bases). Germline V gene lookup returns CDR1 KGHSH and CDR2 LQKENI. This CDR3 comprises 16 residues. Trimming cost V 3 bases and J 3 bases, with 16 bases left between them. In DNA form, the CDR3 reads TGTGCCAGCTCACCTCCTGGCCAGGGCAGAACAGATACGCAGTATTTT. It is translated as CASSPPGQGRTDTQYF. Variable domain in full (rest from reference TRBV18 and TRBJ2-3): NAGVMQNPRHLVRRRGQEARLRCSPMKGHSHVYWYRQLPEEGLKFMVYLQKENIIDESGMPKERFSAEFPKEGPSILRIQQVVRGDSAAYFCASSPPGQGRTDTQYFGPGTRLTVL.

In this sample, this clonotype turned up a few times. V and J are TRBV2 and TRBJ1-5; no clear D gene. This CDR3 contains 14 residues. The V gene's germline CDR1 is SNHLY and CDR2 FYNNEI. V was clipped by 2 bases and J by 5 bases, with 10 bases between them. The CDR3 loop reads CASSEPADYQPQHF. CDR3 DNA: TGTGCCAGCAGTGAACCTGCCGACTATCAGCCCCAGCATTTT.

This clonotype was recorded many times. V is TRBV4-1 and J is TRBJ2-1; D remains unclear. Deletions cut 0 bases from V and 9 bases from J, with 6 bases between. This CDR3 contains 12 residues. Germline V gene lookup returns CDR1 MGHRA and CDR2 YSYEKL. CDR3 nucleotide sequence: TGCGCCAGCAGCCAAGACCGGGCTGAGCAGTTCTTC. Amino acids: CASSQDRAEQFF.

The chain couples TRBV20-1 to TRBJ2-7; no firm D call. V was cut by 3 bases and J by 4 bases, with 19 bases left in between. From germline, CDR1 is DFQATT and CDR2 SNEGSKA (reference sequence). The CDR3 runs to 15 residues. DNA for the CDR3: TGCAGTGCTAGGGGCCCCTCGGATGGGCCATACGAGCAGTACTTC. It is translated as CSARGPSDGPYEQYF.

V is TRBV12-5 and J is TRBJ2-1, with D perhaps matching TRBD2 (6 bases). Trimming removed 6 bases from V and 9 bases from J, with 15 bases in between. CDR1 is LGHNT and CDR2 is FRNRAP in the germline V gene. The CDR3 contains 13 residues. This CDR3 is CASGPAGGTEQFF. In nucleotides, the CDR3 is TGTGCTAGTGGCCCTGCCGGGGGAACTGAGCAGTTCTTC.

This clonotype was observed many times. The V and J genes are TRBV27 and TRBJ2-1, with TRBD2 matching over 7 bases. The CDR3 runs 13 residues. Per the germline V gene, CDR1 is MNHEY and CDR2 is SMNVEV (reference sequence). Losses at the gene ends were 4 bases for V and 10 bases for J; bases not matched to a gene: 7. The CDR3: CASSSGGGGEQFF. In DNA form, the CDR3 reads TGTGCCAGCAGTTCTGGTGGGGGGGGAGAGCAGTTCTTC.

This clonotype was seen at least ten times. V and J are TRBV5-1 and TRBJ2-1; 8 bases agree with TRBD1. The ends lost 4 bases at V and 2 bases at J; junction bases unmatched: 8. Per the germline V gene, CDR1 is SGHRS and CDR2 is YFSETQ. There are 16 residues in the CDR3. CDR3 DNA sequence: TGCGCCAGCAGCCTAGAAGACAGGGGCCCCTACAATGAGCAGTTCTTC. Protein: CASSLEDRGPYNEQFF.

A few counts support this clonotype. The chain has TRBV7-6 and TRBJ2-3; 7 bases fit TRBD2. V lost 2 bases, J lost 2 bases, and 7 bases stayed unmatched. The germline CDR1 and CDR2 sequences are SGHVS and FNYEAQ. This CDR3 spans 16 amino acids. The CDR3 loop reads CASSLMALADTDTQYF. Here the CDR3 DNA reads TGTGCCAGCAGCTTAATGGCGCTAGCGGACACAGATACGCAGTATTTT.

This clonotype showed up many times. The V and J genes are TRBV12-3 or TRBV12-4 and TRBJ2-5; D is tentatively TRBD1 or TRBD2 (5 bases each). V lost 7 bases and J lost 2, with 14 bases in between. The CDR3 is 14 residues long. This chain's CDR3 is CASNPRGPQETQYF. As DNA, the CDR3 is TGTGCCAGCAACCCTCGGGGACCGCAAGAGACCCAGTACTTC.

This clonotype was seen a single time. The chain carries TRBV3-1 and TRBJ2-5; the D is unclear. The V gene's germline CDR1 is LGHDT and CDR2 YNNKEL (reference sequence). Trimming cost V 8 bases and J 0 bases, with 25 bases left between them. This CDR3 comprises 18 residues. CDR3 sequence (DNA): TGTGCCAGCGCTCAACGTTCTTTCCGCAGAATGGACCAAGAGACCCAGTACTTC. Protein product: CASAQRSFRRMDQETQYF.

This chain uses TRBV25-1 with TRBJ1-1; 10 bases are shared with TRBD1. The V gene end was trimmed by 7 bases and the J gene end by 0 bases; junction bases not matched to a gene: 11. The germline gives CDR1 MGHDK, CDR2 SYGVNS. This CDR3 is built from 17 residues. Written as DNA, the CDR3 is TGTGCCAGCAAACCGGACAGGGGGTTAAGTATGAACACTGAAGCTTTCTTT. It is translated as CASKPDRGLSMNTEAFF.

V usage is TRBV4-1 and J usage is TRBJ2-1, with D maybe TRBD2 (5 bases). Trimming stripped 4 bases from V and 4 bases from J, with 14 bases between. The CDR3 length is 15 residues. Germline V CDR1 and CDR2: MGHRA, YSYEKL. CDR3 residues: CASSPRSSEYNEQFF. For the CDR3, the DNA is TGCGCCAGCAGCCCCCGAAGTAGCGAGTACAATGAGCAGTTCTTC.

In its sample, this clonotype was seen many times. The chain couples TRBV7-2 to TRBJ2-7; unclear D gene. CDR1 SGHTA and CDR2 FQGNSA come from the germline V gene. The CDR3 sequence is 14 residues long. V was trimmed by 5 bases and J by 0 bases, leaving 11 bases between them. CDR3 sequence (DNA): TGTGCCAGCAGCCGACCGGGCAGCTCCTACGAGCAGTACTTC. It specifies CASSRPGSSYEQYF.

This clonotype was counted a few times. The chain uses TRBV27 and TRBJ2-1; TRBD1 might be the D (6 bases). Germline V gene data show CDR1 as MNHEY and CDR2 as SMNVEV (reference sequence). This CDR3 has 13 amino acids. V gave up 6 bases and J gave up 3 bases, with 9 bases separating them. The CDR3 DNA is TGTGCCAGCAGGACAGGACGCTACAATGAGCAGTTCTTC. Protein sequence: CASRTGRYNEQFF.

At least ten counts were recorded for this clonotype. The CDR3 is CASSPDRANTEAFF. CDR3 in DNA: TGTGCCAGCAGCCCGGACAGGGCGAACACTGAAGCTTTCTTT. This rearrangement joins TRBV9 to TRBJ1-1, with 8 bases lining up with TRBD1. This CDR3 is built from 14 residues. V trimming: 4 bases; J trimming: 1 base; junction bases outside the gene matches: 3. From germline, CDR1 is SGDLS and CDR2 YYNGEE.

The V and J genes are TRBV14 and TRBJ2-1; a weak D match, TRBD2 (5 bases). This CDR3 comprises 16 residues. CDR1 and CDR2 (germline): SGHDN, FVKESK. Trimming cost V 0 bases and J 6 bases, with 15 bases left between them. This chain's CDR3 is CASSQDYSPGINEQFF. As DNA, the CDR3 is TGTGCCAGCAGCCAAGATTACTCTCCGGGGATCAATGAGCAGTTCTTC. Supplemented by reference TRBV14 and TRBJ2-1, the full variable domain reads EAGVTQFPSHSVIEKGQTVTLRCDPISGHDNLYWYRRVMGKEIKFLLHFVKESKQDESGMPNNRFLAERTGGTYSTLKVQPAELEDSGVYFCASSQDYSPGINEQFFGPGTRLTVL.

Only a few counts were recorded for this clonotype. The chain joins TRBV27 to TRBJ2-1; TRBD2 aligns across 8 bases. The CDR3 consists of 16 residues. The germline V gene encodes CDR1 MNHEY and CDR2 SMNVEV (reference sequence). Trimming removed 6 bases from V and 2 bases from J; junction bases left unmatched: 9. The CDR3 DNA reads as TGTGCCAGCAGGGACGAAGCGGGAGACCCCTACAATGAGCAGTTCTTC. This sequence encodes CASRDEAGDPYNEQFF.

The chain is built from TRBV27 and TRBJ1-1; TRBD1 matches 10 bases. CDR3 length: 14 amino acids. Germline loops: CDR1 MNHEY, CDR2 SMNVEV (reference sequence). The J segment lost 4 bases and the V segment lost 9 bases, leaving 8 bases of the junction unmatched. The CDR3 loop is CASTGTGVGTEAFF. DNA of the CDR3: TGTGCCAGTACCGGGACAGGGGTTGGCACTGAAGCTTTCTTT.

CDR3 bases: TGTGCCAGCAGCTATGGGGGGGAAGAGACCCAGTACTTC. This gives the protein CASSYGGEETQYF. This rearrangement joins TRBV5-6 to TRBJ2-5, with 7 bases aligning to TRBD2. Germline CDR1 SGHDT, CDR2 YYEEEE. CDR3 length equals 13 residues. The V segment lost 3 bases and the J segment 3 bases; nucleotides outside the gene matches: 2.

The chain joins TRBV20-1 to TRBJ2-7; 9 bases match TRBD1. CDR1 DFQATT and CDR2 SNEGSKA come from the germline V gene (reference sequence). Losses at the gene ends were 0 bases for V and 4 bases for J; bases not matched to a gene: 4. The CDR3 runs 14 residues. CDR3 residues: CSARDGDREYEQYV. The CDR3 bases are TGCAGTGCTAGAGATGGGGACAGGGAGTACGAGCAGTACGTC.